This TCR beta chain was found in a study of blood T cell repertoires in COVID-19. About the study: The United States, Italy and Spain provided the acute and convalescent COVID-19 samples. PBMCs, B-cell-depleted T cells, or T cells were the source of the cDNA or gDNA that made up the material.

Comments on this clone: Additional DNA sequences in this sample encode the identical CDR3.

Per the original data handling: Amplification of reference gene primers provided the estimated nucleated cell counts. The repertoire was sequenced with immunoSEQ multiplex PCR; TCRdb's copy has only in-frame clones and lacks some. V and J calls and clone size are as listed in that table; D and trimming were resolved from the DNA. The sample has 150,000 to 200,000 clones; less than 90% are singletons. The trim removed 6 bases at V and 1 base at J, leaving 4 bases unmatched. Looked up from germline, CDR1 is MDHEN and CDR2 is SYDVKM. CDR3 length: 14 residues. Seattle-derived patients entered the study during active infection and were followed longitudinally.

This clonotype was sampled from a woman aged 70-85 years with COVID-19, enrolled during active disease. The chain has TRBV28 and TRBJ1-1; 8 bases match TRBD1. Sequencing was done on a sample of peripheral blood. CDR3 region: CASRLRGQNTEAFF. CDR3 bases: TGTGCCAGCAGACTCAGGGGGCAGAACACTGAAGCTTTCTTT.